This T cell receptor beta chain was recovered during a study of cytomegalovirus exposure and HLA in healthy donors. Turning to the study itself: A previous analysis identified 117 million unique TCR beta sequences derived from roughly 180 million T cells.

This clone has a handful of counts. The antigen remains unidentified. V lost 6 bases to trimming and J lost 5 bases, with 9 bases between them. Germline values: CDR1 DFQATT, CDR2 SNEGSKA (reference sequence). The CDR3 totals 11 residues. PCR used 60 Vbeta primers and 13 Jbeta primers. TCRdb's copy holds only in-frame clones and misses some; the assay was immunoSEQ multiplex PCR. The repertoire holds approximately 110,000 clones, with under 80% as singletons. Study-wide points: It was assumed in the presence/absence analyses that sequencing depth was roughly uniform across donors.

What was sequenced was PBMCs. The sequence derives from a woman aged 40 to 50 in good health and CMV-seropositive. This chain connects TRBV20-1 to TRBJ2-3; D is possibly TRBD1 (5 bases). The DNA for the CDR3 is TGCAGTGCCAGGGTCAGAGATACGCAGTATTTT. Protein sequence: CSARVRDTQYF.